What follows are 15 T cell receptor beta chains derived from one specimen sequenced in a study of shared clonotypes between healthy human individuals. TCRdb's copy holds only in-frame clones and misses some; the assay was immunoSEQ multiplex PCR. Here the sample spans hundreds of thousands of clones, roughly 95% being singletons. Naive CD8 populations comprised CD45RO-negative cells positively selected for CCR7, excluding terminally differentiated effector memory CD45RA+ cells. The source material was naive CD8+ T cells sorted from blood. These receptors came from a woman aged 25 to 39 in good health.

This clone occurred once. The V and J genes are TRBV18 and TRBJ1-2; TRBD1 aligns across 7 bases. The CDR3 runs 16 residues. With 1 base clipped from V and 8 bases from J, the junction kept 13 bases outside the gene matches. The V gene's germline CDR1 is KGHSH and CDR2 LQKENI. In nucleotides, the CDR3 is TGTGCCAGCTCACCACTCGCCTACGACAGGGAAGGGGGCTACACCTTC. Its protein product is CASSPLAYDREGGYTF.

The chain is built from TRBV21-1 and TRBJ2-1. TRBV21-1 has pseudogene status. CDR3 length equals 14 residues. CDR3 DNA sequence: TGTGCCAGCATCCAAACGGCCGGTTACAATGAGCAGTTCTTC. This gives the protein CASIQTAGYNEQFF.

The V gene is TRBV5-4, the J gene TRBJ1-1, with a possible D match to TRBD1 (6 bases). The germline V gene encodes CDR1 SGHNT and CDR2 YYREEE (reference sequence). V was shortened by 4 bases and J by 4 bases, with 11 bases between the two germline ends. CDR3 length: 13 residues. CDR3 sequence (DNA): TGTGCCAGCAGCGCCACAGGGAGCACTGAAGCTTTCTTT. Protein: CASSATGSTEAFF.

This rearrangement joins TRBV28 to TRBJ2-7; 9 bases fit TRBD1. In germline, CDR1 is MDHEN, CDR2 SYDVKM. The CDR3 spans 17 residues. Trimming cost V 6 bases and J 2 bases; bases outside gene matches: 14. The DNA of the CDR3 is TGTGCCAGCAGCTCGGGACAGGGTCGCCCCCCGCCCTACGAGCAGTACTTC. Protein sequence: CASSSGQGRPPPYEQYF.

The chain combines TRBV9 with TRBJ2-7; D possibly corresponds to TRBD2 (6 bases). The CDR3 length is 15 residues. From germline, CDR1 is SGDLS and CDR2 YYNGEE. V lost 4 bases, J lost 2 bases, and 16 bases lay in between. The CDR3 DNA reads TGTGCCAGCAGCCCGAGGGGTAGCGGTCCCTACGAGCAGTACTTC. Its protein product is CASSPRGSGPYEQYF.

The chain links TRBV10-1 to TRBJ2-7, with 13 bases fitting TRBD2. J lost 0 bases, V lost 9 bases, and 8 bases had no gene match. The germline CDR1 and CDR2 sequences are WNHNN and SYGVQD (reference sequence). The CDR3 runs 16 residues. CDR3 in amino acids: CARTGLAGLISYEQYF. CDR3 nucleotide sequence: TGCGCCAGGACGGGACTAGCGGGATTAATCTCCTACGAGCAGTACTTC.

The chain uses TRBV6-5 and TRBJ2-7, with D unclear. V gave up 0 bases and J gave up 5 bases, with 8 bases separating them. CDR1 and CDR2 from the germline V gene are MNHEY and SVGAGI. The CDR3 has 13 amino acids. The CDR3 DNA sequence: TGTGCCAGCAGTTACTCGAGCCGGAACGAGCAGTACTTC. Its translation: CASSYSSRNEQYF.

The V and J genes are TRBV28 and TRBJ2-1, with 7 bases that match TRBD2. V was clipped by 3 bases and J by 5 bases; unmatched bases: 7. This CDR3 has 15 amino acids. Germline values: CDR1 MDHEN, CDR2 SYDVKM. CDR3 in amino acids: CASSFLSSGNNEQFF. The CDR3 DNA reads as TGTGCCAGCAGTTTTCTGTCTAGCGGAAACAATGAGCAGTTCTTC.

This rearrangement joins TRBV15 to TRBJ2-6, with no clear D. V dropped 2 bases and J dropped 3 bases, with 8 bases sitting between them. Germline CDR1 is LNHNV and CDR2 is YYDKDF (reference sequence). The CDR3 spans 15 residues. CDR3 nucleotides: TGTGCCACCAGCAGACCAAGCCTTGGGGCCAACGTCCTGACTTTC. It codes for CATSRPSLGANVLTF.

The genes are TRBV27 and TRBJ2-7; 7 bases map to TRBD1. CDR3 length: 14 amino acids. In germline, CDR1 is MNHEY, CDR2 SMNVEV (reference sequence). With V trimmed by 0 bases and J by 4 bases, 3 bases remained unmatched. CDR3 nucleotide sequence: TGTGCCAGCAGTTTATCAGGGGGCGGGTACGAGCAGTACTTC. Its protein product is CASSLSGGGYEQYF.

This sequence joins TRBV4-2 and TRBJ2-5; weak D call: TRBD1 (6 bases). Deletions cut 2 bases from V and 4 bases from J, with 11 bases between. The V gene's germline CDR1 is LGHNA and CDR2 YNFKEQ. This CDR3 region has 14 residues. The CDR3 coding sequence is TGTGCCAGCAGCCAAAGGGACAACAGAGAGACCCAGTACTTC. Protein product: CASSQRDNRETQYF.

CDR3 in DNA: TGTGCCATCAGTGCTGGCCCCAATTGGGAAGATACGCAGTATTTT. Encoded protein: CAISAGPNWEDTQYF. The chain couples TRBV10-3 to TRBJ2-3, with no clear D. CDR1 and CDR2 from the germline V gene are ENHRY and SYGVKD. This CDR3 contains 15 residues. The V gene lost 4 bases and the J gene lost 5 bases, with 16 bases spanning the gap.

The chain uses TRBV5-5 and TRBJ2-7; 8 positions agree with TRBD1. Germline CDR1 SGHKS, CDR2 YYEKEE (reference sequence). This CDR3 spans 17 amino acids. J gave up 0 bases and V 5 bases, and 13 bases lay outside the gene matches. In DNA form, the CDR3 reads TGTGCCAGCAGGACCGGACCCAGGGGGCCGACCTCCTACGAGCAGTACTTC. Residues: CASRTGPRGPTSYEQYF.

The chain employs TRBV27 and TRBJ2-6; D gene uncertain. Germline CDR1 reads MNHEY; CDR2 reads SMNVEV (reference sequence). V was cut by 6 bases and J by 0 bases, with 15 bases left in between. This CDR3 is built from 17 residues. The CDR3 bases are TGTGCCAGCAGGGCCGGGCCCCCCCCCTCTGGGGCCAACGTCCTGACTTTC. It yields the protein CASRAGPPPSGANVLTF.

The chain has TRBV14 and TRBJ2-2; 7 bases fit TRBD2. Trimming took 5 bases from V and 3 from J; bases not matched to a gene: 9. CDR3 length: 16 amino acids. Germline assignment: CDR1 SGHDN and CDR2 FVKESK. CDR3 region: CASSYTTSEDTGELFF. The CDR3 DNA reads as TGTGCCAGCAGCTACACAACTAGCGAAGACACCGGGGAGCTGTTTTTT.